The clone carrying this TCR beta chain was detected a few times. What it binds is unknown. TCRdb re-called the 5' RACE reads with MiXCR, one entry per CDR3 protein. The sample records 450,000 or so distinct CDR3 sequences, more than 20% being singletons. This entry is derived from a study of identical twins. Germline-derived CDR1 and CDR2 are WNHNN and SYGVQD (reference sequence). CDR3 size: 14 residues. V lost 3 bases to trimming and J lost 6 bases; unmatched junction nucleotides: 5. Study outcomes and limitations: Cross-sectional statistical analysis was relied on for the conclusions, without the same donors being followed.

These records were also assigned to another study, of T cells expressing NK-cell markers. From that paper: The sequencing cohort of eight donors included seven HCMV-seropositive individuals and one seronegative individual. Top CD8+ clonotypes included the dominant CD3+CD56+NKG2C+ clonotypes in several donors.

V gene TRBV10-1 combines with J gene TRBJ1-1; 9 bases are a match to TRBD1. This clonotype was obtained from a woman aged 18-30 years in good health. The sample consisted of CD4+ T cells sorted from blood. CDR3 DNA: TGCGCCAGCAGTGAACAGGGGGCTCGGGCTGAAGCTTTCTTT. Translating it yields CASSEQGARAEAFF.